The sequence of this T cell receptor (beta chain) was determined in a study of shared clonotypes between healthy human individuals (dated by TCRdb to 2020 to 2021). Study-wide context: A few men and a couple of women, aged 18 to 49 years, made up the cohort. For each donor, three plates each were used for CD4 naive and CD4 memory, two plates were used for CD8 naive, and one plate was used for CD8 memory. The study deeply sequenced blood TCR repertoires of five healthy adults to estimate repertoire size and the extent of clonotype sharing between individuals. To increase sequencing depth and limit assay-specific biases, different laboratories used diverse techniques to prepare libraries and sequence TCR repertoires. Between about 0.9 and 8.9 billion PBMCs per donor were obtained by leukapheresis. Broad study findings and their caveats: Naive subsets generally had larger estimated clonotype richness than memory subsets did. Because the study included a small number of donors, the genetic and exposure-history diversity represented was limited. Only blood was sampled, and tissue TCR repertoires likely differ from those in blood. Compared with non-shared clonotypes, clonotypes shared by all four sorted-subset donors had higher generation probabilities. Across a few donors, about 5% of naive CD4, 3% to 4% of naive CD8, approximately 2.5% of memory CD4, and over 0.35% of memory CD8 clonotypes were shared. Rarefaction of sorted-subset datasets indicated incomplete sequencing despite the large sequencing depth. Pairwise subsampling indicated that sequencing depth was expected to affect the degree of clonotype sharing among donors.

With respect to this clone: Its antigen specificity is not known. Per-base quality was not reported, and no clone a single base away is much larger than it.

The donors were healthy, HIV-negative adults with no recently reported acute infections or vaccinations. Every donor was a Caucasian adult living in Nashville, Tennessee, USA. CD4+ T cells were enriched by magnetic negative selection, after which naive cells were positively selected on CD45RA and the negative fraction was taken as the memory subset. Blood was collected by leukapheresis, and PBMCs were isolated by Ficoll-Histopaque density gradient centrifugation and then cryopreserved in liquid nitrogen vapor phase. Analytical flow cytometry was used to check the purity and quantity of each magnetically sorted T cell population. From each sorted fraction, genomic DNA was isolated and quantified by UV absorbance on a Nanodrop 2000c. TCR CDR3 regions were amplified from genomic DNA by multiplex PCR using the deep immunoSEQ assay. Extracted genomic DNA from each cell subset was distributed evenly across all wells of several immunoSEQ 96-well plates, and each plate was treated as a replicate. For sorted subsets, each replicate PCR was loaded with roughly 190 ng genomic DNA, equivalent to 25,000 to 35,000 T cell genomes. The purified libraries were quantified using a Qubit 3.0 fluorometer, sized with a Bioanalyzer 2100, and then quantified again using the KAPA Library Quantification kit. Every immunoSEQ 96-well plate was sequenced on a dedicated single-read 150-cycle Illumina NextSeq 550 flow cell. Processing in the source paper ran as follows. Because the immunoSEQ output included only junctional sequences and no quality scores, the filtering could not be the same as the filtering used for full-length reads. Sequences were annotated with PyIR, a Python wrapper for IgBLAST v1.9, and V/J genes and CDR3 were assigned using IMGT germline references. Any read was removed if the V/J assignment was weak (E-value above 1e-6), the CDR3 was missing, or the read contained stop codons, out-of-frame junctions, or ambiguous translated residues. V3J clonotypes were defined as sequences sharing an identical inferred V gene, J gene, and CDR3 amino acid sequence. Percentage overlap between repertoires was calculated by dividing the number of shared unique clonotypes by the size of the smaller repertoire. Three approaches were used to assess repertoire richness: RTK rarefaction, the Chao1 estimator, and Recon v2.1 estimates of unobserved clonotypes. Generation probabilities were computed with OLGA for all TCRbeta clonotypes obtained by the gDNA method from four donors. TCRdb provides this immuneACCESS table in a form limited to in-frame rearrangements. Some clones are lacking; in checked studies, under half of them reflect an unresolved V gene, and why the rest are absent is not known. D and trimming were read from the DNA, whereas the V and J calls and clone size are those reported in that table. This sample comprises approximately 2.5 million clones, 90% to 95% of them detected only once. 0.13% to 0.15% of the sample goes to the ten largest clones.

This clonotype originated in a man between 18 and 29 years old in good health. Sequencing used naive CD4+ T cells sorted from blood. The label giving this sample's cell subset or site can be read as: CD45RA+ positively selected.

The nucleotides are TGTGCCAGCAGCTTAGGCCAGCTAGGGGGACGCAATCAGCCCCAGCATTTT. It encodes CASSLGQLGGRNQPQHF. The chain is encoded by TRBV11-2 joined to TRBJ1-5; matching of 6 bases hints at TRBD1 as the D gene. CDR1 and CDR2, per the germline V gene, are SGHAT and FQNNGV. Trimming removed 1 base from V and 2 bases from J, leaving 15 bases between the germline ends. Taken from cysteine to phenylalanine, the CDR3 has 17 residues. This entry keeps only the CDR3 DNA: 51 bases, framed from base 1.